This T cell receptor (beta chain) was recorded in a study of shared clonotypes between healthy human individuals. The table came from immunoSEQ multiplex PCR; TCRdb's copy has only in-frame clones and leaves some out. Of about 2.5 million clones listed, roughly 92% are singletons. Germline V gene lookup returns CDR1 SGHDN and CDR2 FVKESK. J was trimmed by 2 bases and V by 1 base; bases with no gene match: 3. The CDR3 has 16 amino acids. The chain carries TRBV14 and TRBJ2-3; 10 bases line up with TRBD2. This receptor was taken from a man aged 18 to 30 in good health. Some clones in this sample may be carry-over from other donors' samples. The sequencing input was naive CD4+ T cells from PBMCs. The subset here: CD45RA+ positively selected. The CDR3 protein is CASSQVSGRVTDTQYF. The CDR3 region has the DNA TGTGCCAGCAGCCAAGTCAGCGGGAGGGTCACAGATACGCAGTATTTT.